These 22 T cell receptor beta chains came from one sample sequenced in a study of blood T cells in healthy people across ages. Sample-barcoded 5' priming and a J-beta primer mix drove a second PCR of roughly 7 to 11 cycles. TCRdb ran MiXCR on the 5' RACE reads and lists one entry per CDR3 protein. The table includes some 670,000 distinct CDR3 sequences, 52% detected once. The material sequenced was blood. The origin of the receptors is a woman older than 75 in good health.

V is TRBV28 and J is TRBJ1-6, with D possibly TRBD1 on 5 matching bases. Germline V gives CDR1 MDHEN, CDR2 SYDVKM. This CDR3 is 12 amino acids long. The germline V and J ends were trimmed by 2 bases and 15 bases, with 11 bases remaining between them. The CDR3 is CASSLADNHLHF. CDR3 DNA sequence: TGTGCCAGCAGTTTAGCGGACAACCACCTCCACTTT.

The chain employs TRBV12-3 or TRBV12-4 and TRBJ2-1, with D maybe TRBD2 (5 bases). The V gene lost 7 bases and the J gene lost 7 bases, with 14 bases spanning the gap. The CDR3 is made up of 13 amino acids. DNA of the CDR3: TGTGCCAGCACCGGGGAACGGTGGAATGAGCAGTTCTTC. Protein sequence: CASTGERWNEQFF.

This sequence joins TRBV2 and TRBJ2-5; 9 nucleotides agree with TRBD2. Looked up from germline, CDR1 is SNHLY and CDR2 is FYNNEI. Germline trimming cut 7 bases from V and 3 bases from J; bases unmatched to any gene: 3. The CDR3 consists of 13 residues. The CDR3 is CASKASGEETQYF. The DNA of the CDR3 is TGTGCCAGCAAAGCTAGCGGGGAAGAGACCCAGTACTTC. Looking up the rest from reference TRBV2 and TRBJ2-5 gives the full variable domain: EPEVTQTPSHQVTQMGQEVILRCVPISNHLYFYWYRQILGQKVEFLVSFYNNEISEKSEIFDDQFSVERPDGSNFTLKIRSTKLEDSAMYFCASKASGEETQYFGPGTRLLVL.

This clonotype was seen repeatedly, ten times or more. The CDR3 DNA reads as TGTGCCAGCAGCTTAGCGGGGACGGGGAGCGACGAGCAGTACTTC. It yields the protein CASSLAGTGSDEQYF. This chain connects TRBV7-9 to TRBJ2-7, with D perhaps TRBD1 or TRBD2 (5 bases each). V gave up 0 bases and J gave up 5 bases, with 14 bases separating them. The CDR3 totals 15 residues. Germline V lookup: CDR1 SEHNR, CDR2 FQNEAQ (reference sequence).

V usage is TRBV20-1 and J usage is TRBJ2-6; tentatively, D is TRBD1 or TRBD2 (5 bases each). V lost 6 bases and J lost 4, with 10 bases in between. Germline V CDR1 and CDR2: DFQATT, SNEGSKA (reference sequence). This CDR3 is built from 13 residues. The CDR3: CSAYGAGANVLTF. CDR3 nucleotide sequence: TGCAGTGCCTACGGGGCAGGGGCCAACGTCCTGACTTTC.

The chain recombines TRBV10-3 with TRBJ2-7; no clear D. CDR3 size: 14 residues. Per germline, CDR1 ENHRY and CDR2 SYGVKD. The V end was cut by 6 bases, the J end by 0 bases, with 12 bases between. The CDR3 coding sequence is TGTGCCATCAGAAGGACGGCGAGCTCCTACGAGCAGTACTTC. Protein sequence: CAIRRTASSYEQYF.

The CDR3, as DNA: TGCAGTGCCACCACCCCTGGGCGGAGGGCGTATGAGCAGTTCTTC. Translation gives CSATTPGRRAYEQFF. This chain joins TRBV20-1 and TRBJ2-1; a possible D gene is TRBD2 (6 bases). In germline, CDR1 is DFQATT, CDR2 SNEGSKA (reference sequence). The CDR3 contains 15 residues. V shed 6 bases and J shed 8 bases, with 23 bases lying between them.

V gene TRBV20-1 combines with J gene TRBJ2-5; D not resolved. The J call may be in error: the DNA end matches TRBJ2-1 better. There are 14 residues in the CDR3. The germline V gene encodes CDR1 DFQATT and CDR2 SNEGSKA (reference sequence). The CDR3 region is CSARLGSRGETQFF. CDR3 sequence (DNA): TGCAGTGCTAGGTTGGGCAGTCGAGGAGAGACCCAGTTCTTC.

This clonotype was seen at least ten times. The V and J genes are TRBV7-2 and TRBJ2-3, with 11 positions matching TRBD1. The trim removed 2 bases at V and 5 bases at J, leaving 3 bases unmatched. CDR1 SGHTA and CDR2 FQGNSA come from the germline V gene. The CDR3 covers 15 residues. The CDR3 nucleotides read TGTGCCAGCAGCTTAATGGGGACAGGGGGAGATACGCAGTATTTT. This sequence encodes CASSLMGTGGDTQYF.

Comment on this clonotype: A read error may produce the germline difference seen at one junction end. The CDR3 region is CASSLGVFGDQPRHF. The CDR3 coding sequence is TGTGCCAGCAGCTTAGGTGTTTTTGGTGATCAGCCCCGGCATTTT. The chain links TRBV7-9 to TRBJ1-5, with unresolved D. The V gene's germline CDR1 is SEHNR and CDR2 FQNEAQ (reference sequence). This CDR3 has 15 amino acids.

The chain is built from TRBV4-1 and TRBJ1-1; D is unresolved. The V and J ends lost 0 bases and 1 base respectively, with 12 bases between them. Germline V gives CDR1 MGHRA, CDR2 YSYEKL. This CDR3 has 16 amino acids. CDR3 region: CASSQDSGRPNTEAFF. The CDR3 bases are TGCGCCAGCAGCCAAGATTCGGGCAGACCGAACACTGAAGCTTTCTTT.

This clonotype has a handful of counts. The chain links TRBV3-1 to TRBJ1-6; 7 bases line up with TRBD1. The trim removed 0 bases at V and 6 bases at J, leaving 2 bases unmatched. The CDR3 is 15 residues long. Germline CDR1 reads LGHDT; CDR2 reads YNNKEL (reference sequence). The CDR3 reads CASSQERQGNSPLHF. In DNA, the CDR3 is TGTGCCAGCAGCCAAGAAAGACAGGGTAATTCACCCCTCCACTTT.

This clonotype was seen a handful of times. CDR3 amino acids: CASSWDTSTQYF. The CDR3 bases are TGTGCCAGCAGCTGGGATACGAGTACGCAGTATTTT. The chain joins TRBV7-2 to TRBJ2-3; D is unresolved. V lost 4 bases to trimming and J lost 8 bases, with 10 bases between them. Per germline, CDR1 SGHTA and CDR2 FQGNSA. This CDR3 spans 12 amino acids.

This clonotype appeared many times. This chain uses TRBV6-2 or TRBV6-3 with TRBJ2-1, with 7 bases that match TRBD2. V lost 6 bases and J lost 3; bases outside the gene matches: 14. CDR1 and CDR2 (germline): MNHEY, SVGEGT. This CDR3 contains 17 residues. The DNA for the CDR3 is TGTGCCAGCAGCCGACTATCGACTAGCTCTTACTACAATGAGCAGTTCTTC. It specifies CASSRLSTSSYYNEQFF.

V and J are TRBV6-5 and TRBJ1-6, with a weak D call TRBD1 (5 bases). There are 13 residues in the CDR3. Between the trimmed V and J ends, which lost 6 bases and 7 bases, there was a span of 10 bases. CDR1 and CDR2 (germline): MNHEY, SVGAGI. The CDR3 DNA sequence: TGTGCCAGCAGGCGGCAGGGAAATTCACCCCTCCACTTT. Amino acid sequence: CASRRQGNSPLHF.

V usage is TRBV7-6 and J usage is TRBJ1-1, with D perhaps matching TRBD1 (5 bases). The germline gives CDR1 SGHVS, CDR2 FNYEAQ. Trimming left V 5 bases short and J 3 bases short, with 25 bases between. The CDR3 has 18 amino acids. CDR3 sequence (DNA): TGTGCCAGCAGCCCTAGAGGAGTCCGTTCTGTGGGGGACACTGAAGCTTTCTTT. It yields the protein CASSPRGVRSVGDTEAFF.

This clonotype was picked up a small number of times. The J gene is TRBJ1-3, the V gene TRBV12-3 or TRBV12-4, with D perhaps matching TRBD1 (6 bases). The length of the CDR3 is 15 residues. The V gene lost 10 bases and the J gene lost 2 bases, with 18 bases spanning the gap. CDR3 sequence reads: CANSWTQGAGNTIYF. DNA for the CDR3: TGTGCCAATTCATGGACACAGGGTGCTGGAAACACCATATATTTT.

The chain employs TRBV6-6 and TRBJ2-3, with 8 bases aligning to TRBD2. The CDR3 spans 15 residues. The V segment lost 10 bases and the J segment 4 bases; nucleotides outside the gene matches: 13. Germline V gives CDR1 MNHNY, CDR2 SVGAGI (reference sequence). The CDR3 protein is CATRVDSGIADTQYF. The CDR3 coding sequence is TGTGCCACCCGGGTTGATAGCGGGATAGCAGATACGCAGTATTTT.

This chain connects TRBV28 to TRBJ1-2, with 12 bases identical to TRBD1. Germline V CDR1 and CDR2: MDHEN, SYDVKM. Trimming cost V 3 bases and J 7 bases; bases outside gene matches: 6. The CDR3 sequence is 15 residues long. The CDR3 sequence is CASSFSGTGGLGYTF. DNA for the CDR3: TGTGCCAGCAGTTTCTCCGGGACAGGGGGCCTTGGCTACACCTTC.

Comment on this clonotype: This may come from a read error, since a much larger clone is one base off. The gene calls are TRBV12-3 or TRBV12-4 and TRBJ2-1, with a tentative D call TRBD1 (6 bases). The CDR3 length is 14 residues. The CDR3 spells CASSVPGQYNGQFF. The CDR3 DNA reads as TGTGCCAGCAGTGTGCCCGGACAGTACAATGGGCAGTTCTTC.

Of note for this clonotype: At one boundary the junction diverges from the germline segment, which might be a read error. In DNA form, the CDR3 reads TGTGCCAGTAGTATTTGGGGGACAGGGTTCTACAATGGGCAGTTCTTC. It specifies CASSIWGTGFYNGQFF. The rearrangement links TRBV19 to TRBJ2-1; TRBD1 matches 9 bases. CDR3 length: 16 amino acids. Germline CDR1 and CDR2: LNHDA and SQIVND (reference sequence).

Notes on this clonotype: This could be a read error, since a much larger clone is one nucleotide away. The chain has TRBV20-1 and TRBJ2-7, with D maybe TRBD1 (6 bases). Germline V CDR1 and CDR2: DFQATT, SNEGSKA (reference sequence). Trimming stripped 7 bases from V and 7 bases from J, with 20 bases between. The CDR3 has 13 residues. The DNA for the CDR3 is TGCAGTGTTACCGAACAGGGAAGAGGAGAGCAGTACTTC. It codes for CSVTEQGRGEQYF.